This is a list of T cell receptor beta chains from one sample in a study of blood T cell repertoires in COVID-19. Clones were sequenced by immunoSEQ multiplex PCR, and TCRdb holds only the in-frame ones, with some missing. The table records approximately 120,000 clones, around 80% of them present only once. Sequenced material: peripheral blood. Source of these receptors: a woman of 80 years or more with active or convalescent COVID-19. CDR3s include the opening cysteine and the closing phenylalanine or tryptophan. The D gene is left open where the match is weak. Only some rows state a clone size, as once, few, many or a class for expanded clones.

clone_size: NA
j_call: TRBJ1-4
v_call: TRBV28
d_call: NA
cdr3_nt: TGTGCCAGCAGTTTAGGGGGCGGTGATGAAAAACTGTTTTTT
cdr3_aa: CASSLGGGDEKLFF

clone_size: NA
j_call: TRBJ1-1
v_call: TRBV29-1
d_call: NA
cdr3_nt: TGCAGCGTTGTTGCGCAAGGGGGCACTGAAGCTTTCTTT
cdr3_aa: CSVVAQGGTEAFF

clone_size: NA
j_call: TRBJ1-5
v_call: TRBV5-4
d_call: TRBD1
cdr3_nt: TGTGCCAGCAGCTTTGGGTCGGACAGGGGGTTCAATCAGCCCCAGCATTTT
cdr3_aa: CASSFGSDRGFNQPQHF

clone_size: NA
j_call: TRBJ1-4
v_call: TRBV4-2
d_call: TRBD1
cdr3_nt: TGTGCCAGCAGCCAAGGGGCAGGGGGCGGGGAAAAACTGTTTTTT
cdr3_aa: CASSQGAGGGEKLFF

clone_size: NA
j_call: TRBJ1-5
v_call: TRBV18
d_call: TRBD1
cdr3_nt: TGTGCCAGCTCACCTAGGACAGGGAGCAATCAGCCCCAGCATTTT
cdr3_aa: CASSPRTGSNQPQHF

clone_size: NA
j_call: TRBJ1-5
v_call: TRBV19
d_call: NA
cdr3_nt: TGTGCCAGTAGTACCACTGGACAGTCCAATCAGCCCCAGCATTTT
cdr3_aa: CASSTTGQSNQPQHF

clone_size: once
j_call: TRBJ2-7
v_call: TRBV7-2
d_call: TRBD2
cdr3_nt: TGTGCCAGCAGTGATAGCGGGGCCACCTCCTACGAGCAGTACTTC
cdr3_aa: CASSDSGATSYEQYF

clone_size: NA
j_call: TRBJ2-1
v_call: TRBV10-2
d_call: TRBD2
cdr3_nt: TGCGCCAGCAGTGACCCAAGCGGGAGAAGTGGTGAGCAGTTCTTC
cdr3_aa: CASSDPSGRSGEQFF

clone_size: NA
j_call: TRBJ2-2
v_call: TRBV3-1/TRBV3-2
d_call: TRBD2
cdr3_nt: TGTGCCAGCAGCCAAGGGACTAGCGGGAGGCTCGGGGAGCTGTTTTTT
cdr3_aa: CASSQGTSGRLGELFF

clone_size: once
j_call: TRBJ1-1
v_call: TRBV7-3
d_call: NA
cdr3_nt: TGTGCCAGCAGCTTTAAGGGGGGGACTGAAGCTTTCTTT
cdr3_aa: CASSFKGGTEAFF

clone_size: NA
j_call: TRBJ1-1
v_call: TRBV19
d_call: TRBD1
cdr3_nt: TGTGCCAGTAGTCGGACAGGTGCTCGTGGAGCTTTCTTT
cdr3_aa: CASSRTGARGAFF

clone_size: NA
j_call: TRBJ2-3
v_call: TRBV15
d_call: TRBD2
cdr3_nt: TGTGCCACCAGCAGAGATCAGGCACTAGCGGGAGCTACGCAGTATTTT
cdr3_aa: CATSRDQALAGATQYF

clone_size: NA
j_call: TRBJ2-2
v_call: TRBV6-1
d_call: NA
cdr3_nt: TGTGCCAGCAGTGAAGTCCGGGGGAGTACCGGGGAGCTGTTTTTT
cdr3_aa: CASSEVRGSTGELFF

clone_size: NA
j_call: TRBJ1-4
v_call: TRBV5-1
d_call: NA
cdr3_nt: TGCGCCAGCAGCCCCGAGGCAGTAGCCCGGGAAAAACTGTTTTTT
cdr3_aa: CASSPEAVAREKLFF

clone_size: NA
j_call: TRBJ1-5
v_call: TRBV6-5
d_call: NA
cdr3_nt: TGTGCCAGCAGTTACGGGGGGGCCAGCAATCAGCCCCAGCATTTT
cdr3_aa: CASSYGGASNQPQHF

clone_size: NA
j_call: TRBJ2-5
v_call: TRBV27
d_call: TRBD2
cdr3_nt: TGTGCCAGCAGACTAGCGGGATCCGGAGAGACCCAGTACTTC
cdr3_aa: CASRLAGSGETQYF

clone_size: few
j_call: TRBJ2-1
v_call: TRBV10-1
d_call: NA
cdr3_nt: TGCGCCAGCAGTGAGTCGCAGGGGCGATCCTACAATGAGCAGTTCTTC
cdr3_aa: CASSESQGRSYNEQFF

clone_size: NA
j_call: TRBJ2-2
v_call: TRBV19
d_call: NA
cdr3_nt: TGTGCCAGTAAAATAGGAGGCACCGGGGAGCTGTTTTTT
cdr3_aa: CASKIGGTGELFF

clone_size: NA
j_call: TRBJ2-7
v_call: TRBV5-4
d_call: NA
cdr3_nt: TGTGCCAGCAGCTTGGGAGGAGGGAGCCTCCACGAGCAGTACTTC
cdr3_aa: CASSLGGGSLHEQYF

clone_size: once
j_call: TRBJ2-7
v_call: TRBV5-1
d_call: TRBD2
cdr3_nt: TGCGCCAGCCTCGGGAGGTACGGCGAGCAGTACTTC
cdr3_aa: CASLGRYGEQYF

clone_size: NA
j_call: TRBJ1-3
v_call: TRBV20-1
d_call: NA
cdr3_nt: TGCAGTGCTAGTCAGTCTCTCGGAAACACCATATATTTT
cdr3_aa: CSASQSLGNTIYF

clone_size: NA
j_call: TRBJ2-1
v_call: TRBV9
d_call: TRBD2
cdr3_nt: TGTGCCAGCAGCGCAGGACTAGCGGATTTCAATGAGCAGTTCTTC
cdr3_aa: CASSAGLADFNEQFF

clone_size: NA
j_call: TRBJ1-2
v_call: TRBV14
d_call: TRBD1
cdr3_nt: TGTGCCAGCAGCCGGACAGGGATGGGCTACACCTTC
cdr3_aa: CASSRTGMGYTF

clone_size: once
j_call: TRBJ1-6
v_call: TRBV19
d_call: NA
cdr3_nt: TGTGCCAGTAGGTTTTGGGGGGACGATTCACCCCTCCACTTT
cdr3_aa: CASRFWGDDSPLHF

clone_size: NA
j_call: TRBJ1-3
v_call: TRBV18
d_call: TRBD1
cdr3_nt: TGTGCCAGCTCACCACAGGGGGCGCCGGGAAACACCATATATTTT
cdr3_aa: CASSPQGAPGNTIYF

clone_size: NA
j_call: TRBJ1-4
v_call: TRBV25-1
d_call: TRBD1
cdr3_nt: TGTGCCAGCAGTGACCCCGGGACAGGGTATGAAAAACTGTTTTTT
cdr3_aa: CASSDPGTGYEKLFF

clone_size: NA
j_call: TRBJ2-7
v_call: TRBV28
d_call: TRBD1
cdr3_nt: TGTGCCAGCACCCCGGGACAGGAACCCTTCTACGAGCAGTACTTC
cdr3_aa: CASTPGQEPFYEQYF

clone_size: NA
j_call: TRBJ1-5
v_call: TRBV7-8
d_call: NA
cdr3_nt: TGTGCCAGCAGCTTAGGAGGCCAGGGATACAGACAGCCCCAGCATTTT
cdr3_aa: CASSLGGQGYRQPQHF

clone_size: NA
j_call: TRBJ1-6
v_call: TRBV30
d_call: NA
cdr3_nt: TGTGCCTGGAGTGGGAGCTCCTATAATTCACCCCTCCACTTT
cdr3_aa: CAWSGSSYNSPLHF

clone_size: NA
j_call: TRBJ1-1
v_call: TRBV18
d_call: NA
cdr3_nt: TGTGCCAGCTCACCATTCGGGGGGAACACTGAAGCTTTCTTT
cdr3_aa: CASSPFGGNTEAFF

clone_size: NA
j_call: TRBJ1-2
v_call: TRBV18
d_call: TRBD1
cdr3_nt: TGTGCCAGCTCACCTTCAGTACAGGGGAACTATGGCTACACCTTC
cdr3_aa: CASSPSVQGNYGYTF

clone_size: NA
j_call: TRBJ2-7
v_call: TRBV3-1/TRBV3-2
d_call: TRBD1
cdr3_nt: TGTGCCAGCAGCCAGGACAGGGGCTCCTACGAGCAGTACTTC
cdr3_aa: CASSQDRGSYEQYF

clone_size: few
j_call: TRBJ2-1
v_call: TRBV28
d_call: TRBD2
cdr3_nt: TGTGCCAGCAGTTCTCCCGGACTAGCGGGAAGGGTGCAGTTCTTC
cdr3_aa: CASSSPGLAGRVQFF

clone_size: NA
j_call: TRBJ1-1
v_call: TRBV6-6
d_call: TRBD1
cdr3_nt: TGTGCCAGCGACAGGGAGGCCACTGAAGCTTTCTTT
cdr3_aa: CASDREATEAFF

clone_size: NA
j_call: TRBJ2-1
v_call: TRBV11-2
d_call: TRBD2
cdr3_nt: TGTGCCAGCAGCTTAGATCGAATAGCGGGAGGGCTCTACAATGAGCAGTTCTTC
cdr3_aa: CASSLDRIAGGLYNEQFF

clone_size: NA
j_call: TRBJ1-2
v_call: TRBV12-3/TRBV12-4
d_call: TRBD1
cdr3_nt: TGTGCCAGCCTGGGACAGTCTGAAGGCTACACCTTC
cdr3_aa: CASLGQSEGYTF

clone_size: NA
j_call: TRBJ1-6
v_call: TRBV13
d_call: NA
cdr3_nt: TGTGCCAGCAGCTTTCGGTTAAATTCACCCCTCCACTTT
cdr3_aa: CASSFRLNSPLHF

clone_size: NA
j_call: TRBJ2-7
v_call: TRBV30
d_call: TRBD1
cdr3_nt: TGTGCCTGGAGTACAGGGGACTACGAGCAGTACTTC
cdr3_aa: CAWSTGDYEQYF

clone_size: NA
j_call: TRBJ1-6
v_call: TRBV2
d_call: NA
cdr3_nt: TGTGCCAGCGGGTTGGACACCAATTCACCCCTCCACTTT
cdr3_aa: CASGLDTNSPLHF

clone_size: NA
j_call: TRBJ2-7
v_call: TRBV18
d_call: TRBD2
cdr3_nt: TGTGCCAGCTCACCGGGACTAGCTAACGAGCAGTACTTC
cdr3_aa: CASSPGLANEQYF